What follows are 18 T cell receptor beta chains derived from one specimen sequenced in a study of human T cells and chemical hapten exposure. Time point: patch test 3, about 24 weeks after DPC sensitization. Documented treatment: therapeutic diphenylcyclopropenone sensitization with weekly scalp DPC. TCRdb fed the RACE reads into MiXCR, producing one record per CDR3 protein. The table shows 150,000 to 200,000 distinct CDR3 sequences, with about 25% occurring only once. The sample was whole blood, taken in connection with sensitization to the hapten diphenylcyclopropenone (DPC). The receptor source for this set is a woman in her thirties or forties with alopecia areata. Some clones in this sample may be carry-over from other donors' samples.

The CDR3 loop reads CASSAFDRGTEAFF. The CDR3, as DNA: TGCGCCAGCAGCGCATTTGACAGGGGCACTGAAGCTTTCTTT. J is TRBJ1-1 and V is TRBV5-1, with 8 nucleotides matching TRBD1. Germline V gene data show CDR1 as SGHRS and CDR2 as YFSETQ. The CDR3 sequence is 14 residues long. The V segment lost 4 bases and the J segment 4 bases; nucleotides outside the gene matches: 6.

This chain links TRBV20-1 with TRBJ2-3; the D gene is possibly TRBD1 (6 bases). The CDR3 runs 13 residues. Germline V lookup: CDR1 DFQATT, CDR2 SNEGSKA (reference sequence). The germline V and J ends were trimmed by 4 bases and 8 bases, with 16 bases remaining between them. CDR3 sequence: CSANLGARGTQYF. The CDR3 nucleotides are TGCAGTGCTAACCTGGGGGCCAGGGGTACGCAGTATTTT.

The chain links TRBV20-1 to TRBJ1-2, with D maybe TRBD1 (5 bases). The germline V gene encodes CDR1 DFQATT and CDR2 SNEGSKA (reference sequence). V lost 1 base to trimming and J lost 6 bases, with 12 bases between them. This CDR3 has 13 amino acids. CDR3 in amino acids: CSARGGSPNGYTF. The CDR3 DNA reads TGCAGTGCTAGAGGGGGCAGCCCGAATGGCTACACCTTC.

The chain employs TRBV20-1 and TRBJ2-3; 10 positions agree with TRBD2. V gave up 2 bases and J gave up 1 base; unmatched junction bases: 6. This CDR3 contains 16 residues. In germline, CDR1 is DFQATT, CDR2 SNEGSKA (reference sequence). CDR3 amino acids: CSARSPGLAGTDTQYF. The CDR3 bases are TGCAGTGCTAGATCCCCCGGACTAGCGGGCACAGATACGCAGTATTTT.

The V call is TRBV24-1, the J call TRBJ2-7, with 7 bases matching TRBD2. The V gene end was trimmed by 4 bases and the J gene end by 3 bases; junction bases not matched to a gene: 5. Germline CDR1 is KGHDR and CDR2 is SFDVKD. The CDR3 length is 14 residues. The CDR3 reads CATSEAGTNYEQYF. CDR3 DNA sequence: TGTGCCACCAGTGAGGCCGGGACTAACTACGAGCAGTACTTC.

This clonotype was found many times. The rearrangement links TRBV29-1 to TRBJ2-1, with D possibly TRBD2 on 7 matching bases. Germline lookup yields CDR1 SQVTM and CDR2 ANQGSEA. This CDR3 has 15 residues. V lost 8 bases, J lost 0 bases, and 17 bases lay in between. The CDR3 is CSTPGRGSSYNEQFF. CDR3 bases: TGCAGCACCCCAGGGAGGGGGAGCTCCTACAATGAGCAGTTCTTC.

This clonotype was detected a few times. The J gene is TRBJ2-1, the V gene TRBV28, with D possibly TRBD2 on 5 matching bases. This CDR3 has 14 residues. Trimming left V 5 bases short and J 5 bases short, with 13 bases between. Germline CDR1 reads MDHEN; CDR2 reads SYDVKM. The CDR3 bases are TGTGCCAGCAGTCCCAGCGGTAAACACAATGAGCAGTTCTTC. Translating gives CASSPSGKHNEQFF.

The gene calls are TRBV4-2 and TRBJ1-2; 7 positions agree with TRBD1. This CDR3 contains 18 residues. V gave up 2 bases and J gave up 8 bases; unmatched junction bases: 20. Per germline, CDR1 LGHNA and CDR2 YNFKEQ. The CDR3 loop reads CASSQQGDRSFRQLGYTF. The CDR3 coding sequence is TGTGCCAGCAGCCAACAAGGGGACAGATCCTTTAGGCAACTGGGCTACACCTTC.

Ten or more counts support this clonotype. The chain is built from TRBV28 and TRBJ2-1; the D gene is possibly TRBD2 (5 bases). The germline V and J ends were trimmed by 6 bases and 12 bases, with 15 bases remaining between them. CDR3 length equals 12 residues. CDR1 and CDR2 from the germline V gene are MDHEN and SYDVKM. The CDR3 protein is CASSPTDYRQFF. In DNA form, the CDR3 reads TGTGCCAGCAGCCCAACCGACTACAGGCAGTTCTTC.

This chain uses TRBV20-1 with TRBJ1-4; no firm D call. V lost 6 bases and J 8 bases, leaving 16 bases between the germline ends. The germline CDR1 and CDR2 sequences are DFQATT and SNEGSKA (reference sequence). The length of the CDR3 is 13 residues. CDR3 bases: TGCAGTGCGCAAGCCAACACGGGGGAAAAACTGTTTTTT. It is translated as CSAQANTGEKLFF.

This clonotype was counted a few times. The junction and the germline gene differ at one end; a read error may be behind it. The CDR3 sequence: CAGSSDQGGQGISEQYF. The CDR3 bases are TGTGCCGGCAGCTCCGACCAGGGTGGACAGGGGATTTCTGAGCAGTACTTC. The chain carries TRBV9 and TRBJ2-7, with TRBD1 matching 9 bases. There are 17 residues in the CDR3. From germline, CDR1 is SGDLS and CDR2 YYNGEE.

A note on this clonotype: One end of the junction varies from germline; a read error may be responsible. The chain has TRBV27 and TRBJ2-1; D gene unclear. The CDR3 consists of 11 residues. CDR1 and CDR2 from the germline V gene are MNHEY and SMNVEV (reference sequence). The CDR3 region is CVSSLGNEQFF. Here the CDR3 DNA reads TGTGTCAGCAGCCTAGGGAATGAGCAGTTCTTC.

The rearrangement links TRBV10-2 to TRBJ2-7, with a tentative D call TRBD2 (6 bases). Trimming cost V 8 bases and J 6 bases, with 17 bases left between them. Germline CDR1 reads WSHSY; CDR2 reads SAAADI. The CDR3 is 13 residues long. The CDR3 sequence: CASQGGGAVEQYF. CDR3 in DNA: TGCGCCAGCCAGGGCGGAGGGGCTGTCGAGCAGTACTTC.

This clonotype has a single count. V and J are TRBV28 and TRBJ1-2; D not resolved. Trimming left V 5 bases short and J 8 bases short, with 15 bases between. CDR3 length equals 13 residues. The V gene's germline CDR1 is MDHEN and CDR2 SYDVKM. CDR3 DNA sequence: TGTGCCAGCAGTACTAGGAGGGTAGAAGGCTACACCTTC. Its translation: CASSTRRVEGYTF.

V and J are TRBV2 and TRBJ2-7; TRBD2 might be the D (5 bases). The germline CDR1 and CDR2 sequences are SNHLY and FYNNEI. V shed 4 bases and J shed 9 bases, with 13 bases lying between them. CDR3 length equals 12 residues. The CDR3 DNA reads TGTGCCAGCAGTGGGCCAGGACTCGGGCAGTACTTC. Its translation is CASSGPGLGQYF.

The chain carries TRBV5-1 and TRBJ1-1, with unresolved D. V was clipped by 0 bases and J by 5 bases, with 11 bases between them. Germline values: CDR1 SGHRS, CDR2 YFSETQ. This CDR3 comprises 14 residues. The CDR3 coding sequence is TGCGCCAGCAGCTTGGCCGGTGCTGGGACTGAAGCTTTCTTT. Translation gives CASSLAGAGTEAFF.

The chain combines TRBV19 with TRBJ2-1, with D possibly TRBD2 on 5 matching bases. Germline V gene data show CDR1 as LNHDA and CDR2 as SQIVND (reference sequence). The germline V and J ends were trimmed by 3 bases and 0 bases, with 27 bases remaining between them. The CDR3 runs 21 residues. CDR3 in amino acids: CASSIGFVLAGRESSYNEQFF. The DNA for the CDR3 is TGTGCCAGTAGTATCGGTTTTGTTTTGGCAGGTAGGGAGAGCTCCTACAATGAGCAGTTCTTC.

There are a few counts of this clonotype. V usage is TRBV4-2 and J usage is TRBJ1-6; 8 bases fit TRBD1. With 0 bases clipped from V and 4 bases from J, the junction kept 2 bases outside the gene matches. The germline CDR1 and CDR2 sequences are LGHNA and YNFKEQ. There are 16 residues in the CDR3. CDR3 sequence (DNA): TGTGCCAGCAGCCAAGATGGGACAGGATATAATTCACCCCTCCACTTT. Translation: CASSQDGTGYNSPLHF.